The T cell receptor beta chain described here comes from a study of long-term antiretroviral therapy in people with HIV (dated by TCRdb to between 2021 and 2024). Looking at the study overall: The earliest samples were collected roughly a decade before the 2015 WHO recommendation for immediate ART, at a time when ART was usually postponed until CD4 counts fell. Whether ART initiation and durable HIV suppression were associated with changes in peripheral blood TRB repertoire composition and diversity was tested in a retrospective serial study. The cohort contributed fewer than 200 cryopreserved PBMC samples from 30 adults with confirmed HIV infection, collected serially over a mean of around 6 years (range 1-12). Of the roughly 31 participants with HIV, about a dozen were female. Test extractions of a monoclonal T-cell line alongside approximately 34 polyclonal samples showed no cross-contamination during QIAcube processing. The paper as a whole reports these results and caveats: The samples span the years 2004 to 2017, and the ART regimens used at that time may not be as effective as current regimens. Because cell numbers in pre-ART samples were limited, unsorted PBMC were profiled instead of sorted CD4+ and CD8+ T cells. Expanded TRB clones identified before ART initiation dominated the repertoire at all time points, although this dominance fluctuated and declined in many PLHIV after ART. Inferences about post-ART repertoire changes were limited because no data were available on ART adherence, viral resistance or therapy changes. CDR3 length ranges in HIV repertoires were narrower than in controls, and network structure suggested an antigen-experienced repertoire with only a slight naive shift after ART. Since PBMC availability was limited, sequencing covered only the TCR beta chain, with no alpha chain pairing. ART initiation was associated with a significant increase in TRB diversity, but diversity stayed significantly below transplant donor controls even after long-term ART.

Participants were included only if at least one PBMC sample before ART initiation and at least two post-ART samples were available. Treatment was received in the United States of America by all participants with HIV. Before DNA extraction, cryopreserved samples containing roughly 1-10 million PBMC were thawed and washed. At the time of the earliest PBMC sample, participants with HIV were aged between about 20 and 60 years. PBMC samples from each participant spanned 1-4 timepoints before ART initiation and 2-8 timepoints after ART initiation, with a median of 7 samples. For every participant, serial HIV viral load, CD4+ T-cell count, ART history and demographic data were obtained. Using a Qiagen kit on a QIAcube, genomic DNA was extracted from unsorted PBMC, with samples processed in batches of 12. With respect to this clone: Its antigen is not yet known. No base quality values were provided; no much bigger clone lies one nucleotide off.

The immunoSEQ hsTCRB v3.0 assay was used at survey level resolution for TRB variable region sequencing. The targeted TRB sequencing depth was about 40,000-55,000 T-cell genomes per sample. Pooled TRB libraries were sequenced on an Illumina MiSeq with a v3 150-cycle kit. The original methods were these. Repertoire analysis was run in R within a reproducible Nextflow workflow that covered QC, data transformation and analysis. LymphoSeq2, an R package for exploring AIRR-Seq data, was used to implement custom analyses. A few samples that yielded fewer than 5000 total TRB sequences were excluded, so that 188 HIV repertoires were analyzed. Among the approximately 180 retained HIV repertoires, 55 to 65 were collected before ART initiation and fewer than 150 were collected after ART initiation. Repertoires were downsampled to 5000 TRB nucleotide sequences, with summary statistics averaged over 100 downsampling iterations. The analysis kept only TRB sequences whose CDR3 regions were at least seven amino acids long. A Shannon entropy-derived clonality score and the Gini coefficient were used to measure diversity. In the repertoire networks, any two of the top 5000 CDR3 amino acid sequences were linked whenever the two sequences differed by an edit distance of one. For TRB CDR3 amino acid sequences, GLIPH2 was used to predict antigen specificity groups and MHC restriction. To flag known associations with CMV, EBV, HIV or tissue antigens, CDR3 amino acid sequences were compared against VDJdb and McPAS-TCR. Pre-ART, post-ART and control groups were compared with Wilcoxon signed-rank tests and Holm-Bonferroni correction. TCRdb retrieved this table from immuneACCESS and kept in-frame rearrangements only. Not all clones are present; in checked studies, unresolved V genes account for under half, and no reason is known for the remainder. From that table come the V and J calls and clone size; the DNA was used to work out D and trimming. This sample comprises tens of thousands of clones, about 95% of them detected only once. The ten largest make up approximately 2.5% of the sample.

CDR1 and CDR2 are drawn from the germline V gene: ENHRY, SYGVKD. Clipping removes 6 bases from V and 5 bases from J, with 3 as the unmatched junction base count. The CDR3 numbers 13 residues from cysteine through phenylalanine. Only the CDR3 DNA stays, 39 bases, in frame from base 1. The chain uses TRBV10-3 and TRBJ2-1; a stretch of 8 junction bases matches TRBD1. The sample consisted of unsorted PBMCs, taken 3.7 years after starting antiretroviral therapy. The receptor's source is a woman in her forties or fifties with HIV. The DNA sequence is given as TGTGCCATCAGGGACAGGGTGGACAATGAGCAGTTCTTC. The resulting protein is CAIRDRVDNEQFF.